The rows below give T cell receptor beta chains drawn from one sample of a study of immune evolution from preneoplasia to lung adenocarcinoma. Measured with immunoSEQ multiplex PCR; TCRdb has only the in-frame clones, and not every one. The sample consists of around 11,000 clones, more than 60% of them appearing once. The sample was FFPE minimally invasive lung adenocarcinoma tissue. All receptors derive from a person aged 60-80 years with lung adenocarcinoma. Each CDR3 is given with its conserved first and last residue. The D gene is left open where the match is weak. Not every row has a clone size; where given, it reads once, few, many or a size class.

TRBJ1-6,.,.,TRBV6-6,TGTGCCAGCAGACCCGTGGGTTCACCCCTCCACTTT,CASRPVGSPLHF
TRBJ2-5,.,.,TRBV7-9,TGTGCCAGCAGCTATGTCTTTGGGCGGGAGACCCAGTACTTC,CASSYVFGRETQYF
TRBJ2-1,.,.,TRBV15,TGTGCCACCAGCACCCCAGCCACGTACAATGAGCAGTTCTTC,CATSTPATYNEQFF
TRBJ2-1,.,.,TRBV14,TGTGCCAGCAGCCCTGGACCTTTACAACAGTACAATGAGCAGTTCTTC,CASSPGPLQQYNEQFF
TRBJ2-7,.,.,TRBV6-5,TGTGCCAGCAGTTACCTGCCAAAGGGCTACGAGCAGTACTTC,CASSYLPKGYEQYF
TRBJ1-1,few,.,TRBV4-1,TGCGCCAGCAGCCAAGATTATGGTAAGGTTACTGAAGCTTTCTTT,CASSQDYGKVTEAFF
TRBJ2-1,.,.,TRBV18,TGTGCCAGCTCACCATCGGGCGGATTCGGCGGTTCTGAGCAGTTCTTC,CASSPSGGFGGSEQFF
TRBJ1-1,.,TRBD1,TRBV30,TGTGCCTGGAGGGATAAACAGGGGGGGAACACTGAAGCTTTCTTT,CAWRDKQGGNTEAFF
TRBJ2-7,.,.,TRBV7-2,TGTGCCAGCAGCTCTAAACAGGGATCCTACGAGCAGTACTTC,CASSSKQGSYEQYF
TRBJ2-4,.,.,TRBV4-3,TGCGCCAGCAGCCAAGACCCCTCACACCCAGCCAAAAACATTCAGTACTTC,CASSQDPSHPAKNIQYF
TRBJ2-5,.,.,TRBV11-2,TGTGCCAGCAGCTTAGAGACCAGGGAGACCCAGTACTTC,CASSLETRETQYF
TRBJ1-1,.,.,TRBV7-3,TGTGCCAGCAGCTTAGTGGCAGGGGAACGAGGCACTGAAGCTTTCTTT,CASSLVAGERGTEAFF
TRBJ1-5,.,TRBD1,TRBV18,TGTGCCAGCTCACCTTCGGCAGGGGGGAACAATCAGCCCCAGCATTTT,CASSPSAGGNNQPQHF
TRBJ1-5,.,TRBD1,TRBV19,TGTGCCAGTAGTCCCCTCATCCCAGGGGGGGCAGGGGAGCATTTT,CASSPLIPGGAGEHF
TRBJ1-2,.,.,TRBV7-2,TGTGCCAGCAGCCAAGGGTCGGCAGGAGTAGACTATGGCTACACCTTC,CASSQGSAGVDYGYTF
TRBJ1-2,.,.,TRBV7-3,TGTGCCAGCAGCTTAACGAACCATCCGGGACAAGTTTCCGGCTACACCTTC,CASSLTNHPGQVSGYTF